This T cell receptor beta chain originates from a study of blood T cell repertoires in COVID-19. Overall study context: T cells, B-cell-depleted T cells, or PBMCs provided the cDNA or gDNA that served as material.

How the authors handled the data: Reference gene primer amplification gave nucleated cell count estimates. Libraries were prepared by immunoSEQ multiplex PCR; TCRdb keeps only in-frame clonotypes and omits some of them. The V and J calls and clone size were taken over from that table, and D and trimming were inferred from the DNA. Seen here are some 200,000 clones, more than 80% observed once, and the top ten hold less than 4.5%. J gave up 6 bases and V 2 bases, and 1 base lay outside the gene matches. CDR1 and CDR2 from the germline V gene are ENHRY and SYGVKD. This CDR3 has 14 amino acids. Individuals aged about 18 to 90 years were recruited from about two dozen US areas.

The sequence was collected from a woman in her forties with acute COVID-19. The sample was PBMCs or T cells enriched from blood (not recorded which). The chain has TRBV10-3 and TRBJ1-5, with 10 bases lining up with TRBD1. The CDR3 reads CAISEGQGGQPQHF. The CDR3 coding sequence is TGTGCCATCAGTGAGGGACAGGGGGGTCAGCCCCAGCATTTT.